The rows below give T cell receptor beta chains drawn from one sample of a study of CD8+ T cells in alopecia areata. The protocol was immunoSEQ multiplex PCR, while the TCRdb copy is restricted to in-frame clones and leaves out a portion. This table has under 350,000 clones, 58% appearing once. The specimen comprised CD4+ T cells sorted from blood, sampled at week 24, from a patient treated with tofacitinib. These TCRs come from a human donor with alopecia areata. Each CDR3 is given with its conserved first and last residue. A D gene is named only where the DNA matches it firmly. Some rows have no size entry. The others give once, few or many, or a class for an expanded clone.

v_gene: TRBV29-1; j_gene: TRBJ1-2; d_gene: TRBD1; abundance: -; CDR3nt: TGCAGCTCTATGACAGGGACTAACTATGGCTACACCTTC; CDR3aa: CSSMTGTNYGYTF
v_gene: TRBV5-1; j_gene: TRBJ2-5; d_gene: -; abundance: once; CDR3nt: TGCGCCAGCAGCCCGGAGGGGAACCTCGAGACCCAGTACTTC; CDR3aa: CASSPEGNLETQYF
v_gene: TRBV2; j_gene: TRBJ2-7; d_gene: -; abundance: -; CDR3nt: TGTGCCAGCCTTCCTCTGACGGTGAGAGGAGAGCAGTACTTC; CDR3aa: CASLPLTVRGEQYF
v_gene: TRBV30; j_gene: TRBJ1-6; d_gene: -; abundance: -; CDR3nt: TGTGCCTGGAGTGTCTTGGCAGAAATGGGCTCACCCCTCCACTTT; CDR3aa: CAWSVLAEMGSPLHF
v_gene: TRBV10-3; j_gene: TRBJ1-6; d_gene: -; abundance: -; CDR3nt: TGTGCCACCAGTCCGATGGCCACCAAAAATTCACCCCTCCACTTT; CDR3aa: CATSPMATKNSPLHF
v_gene: TRBV29-1; j_gene: TRBJ2-3; d_gene: TRBD1; abundance: -; CDR3nt: TGCAGCGTTGTCCGGGACAGGACGCAGTATTTT; CDR3aa: CSVVRDRTQYF
v_gene: TRBV7-2; j_gene: TRBJ2-7; d_gene: TRBD1; abundance: -; CDR3nt: TGTGCCAGCAGCTTAAGTGCGGGACAGGGTTATTACGAGCAGTACTTC; CDR3aa: CASSLSAGQGYYEQYF
v_gene: TRBV25-1; j_gene: TRBJ2-7; d_gene: -; abundance: -; CDR3nt: TGTGGCCCCCGGCACCCAGGATTTCAAACCTACGAGCAGTACTTC; CDR3aa: CGPRHPGFQTYEQYF
v_gene: TRBV30; j_gene: TRBJ1-3; d_gene: -; abundance: -; CDR3nt: TGTGCCTGGAGTCCTCTATCCGGACGGGGGACTGGAAACACCATATATTTT; CDR3aa: CAWSPLSGRGTGNTIYF
v_gene: TRBV6-1; j_gene: TRBJ1-2; d_gene: -; abundance: -; CDR3nt: TGTGCCAGTAACCGCAGAGGGTCTGAAGTCTATGGCTACACCTTC; CDR3aa: CASNRRGSEVYGYTF
v_gene: TRBV5-1; j_gene: TRBJ1-1; d_gene: TRBD1; abundance: few; CDR3nt: TGCGCCAGCAGCTCCCTCGACAGGGCCAACACTGAAGCTTTCTTT; CDR3aa: CASSSLDRANTEAFF
v_gene: TRBV7-7; j_gene: TRBJ2-5; d_gene: -; abundance: -; CDR3nt: TGTGCTAGCAGCTTAGGGGGGGGCGAAAAGACCCAGTACTTC; CDR3aa: CASSLGGGEKTQYF
v_gene: TRBV2; j_gene: TRBJ1-6; d_gene: -; abundance: -; CDR3nt: TGTGCCAGCAATCCTTCCCCGGATTCACCCCTCCACTTT; CDR3aa: CASNPSPDSPLHF
v_gene: TRBV27; j_gene: TRBJ2-7; d_gene: TRBD1; abundance: -; CDR3nt: TGTGCCAGCAGTTCGACCGGGACAGGGGGCGAGCAGTACTTC; CDR3aa: CASSSTGTGGEQYF
v_gene: TRBV28; j_gene: TRBJ2-7; d_gene: -; abundance: -; CDR3nt: TGTGCCAGCAGTTCCCCCGGACAGGCGGGAGACTACGAGCAGTACTTC; CDR3aa: CASSSPGQAGDYEQYF